This TCR beta chain comes out of a study of cytomegalovirus exposure and HLA in healthy donors. Points from the study as a whole: Clonal expansion was found to be greater in HLA-associated TCR beta chains than in equally common others in a later analysis. For TCR beta chains, V- and J-gene trimming was later linked to a missense DCLRE1C variant. Associated with HLA alleles at 0.05 false discovery rate in a later analysis were 16,951 TCR beta sequences.

A word on this clone: Its antigen is unknown.

V was clipped by 6 bases and J by 5 bases, with 19 bases between them. CDR1 is SGHAT and CDR2 is FQNNGV in the germline V gene. The CDR3 runs to 15 residues. PCR used 60 Vbeta primers and 13 Jbeta primers. The data were produced by immunoSEQ multiplex PCR, yet TCRdb's version contains in-frame clones alone and is incomplete. The sample yields about 55,000 clones, roughly 71% seen once. Each donor was nominally healthy when sampled (though unrecorded immune exposures were likely). The V and J genes are TRBV11-2 and TRBJ1-1; the D gene is possibly TRBD1 (5 bases). This clonotype was sampled from a man in his forties or fifties in good health and CMV-seropositive. What was sequenced was PBMCs. As DNA, the CDR3 is TGTGCCAGCAGTCCGGCGGGGTTTGAGGGGACTGAAGCTTTCTTT. It translates to CASSPAGFEGTEAFF.